This is a list of T cell receptor beta chains from one sample in a study of Ad26.COV2.S vaccination and SARS-CoV-2 variants. Sequenced by immunoSEQ multiplex PCR; TCRdb stores in-frame clones only, minus some. The sample lists about 350,000 clones, roughly 84% occurring once. Sample: peripheral blood, taken in a trial of Ad26.COV2.S vaccine versus placebo. The receptor set was obtained from a person aged 18-60 years who received the Ad26.COV2.S COVID-19 vaccine or a placebo. CDR3s include the opening cysteine and the closing phenylalanine or tryptophan. A D gene is named only where the DNA matches it firmly. The listing skips clone size in some rows; elsewhere it reads once, few, many or a size class.

D | size | J | V | CDR3 | DNA
NA | NA | TRBJ1-2 | TRBV25-1 | CASSEIGANYGYTF | TGTGCCAGCAGTGAAATAGGAGCTAACTATGGCTACACCTTC
TRBD1 | NA | TRBJ1-1 | TRBV19 | CASSIFRGAGMNTEAFF | TGTGCCAGTAGTATCTTCAGGGGGGCGGGTATGAACACTGAAGCTTTCTTT
NA | NA | TRBJ2-1 | TRBV29-1 | CSAQGTPSYNEQFF | TGCAGCGCTCAAGGTACTCCCTCCTACAATGAGCAGTTCTTC
NA | NA | TRBJ1-1 | TRBV7-9 | CASSFSSRQPAAFF | TGTGCCAGCAGCTTTAGTAGCCGACAACCCGCGGCTTTCTTT
TRBD1 | NA | TRBJ2-7 | TRBV5-1 | CASSLVGRGPHEQYF | TGCGCCAGCAGCTTGGTGGGCAGGGGGCCGCACGAGCAGTACTTC
TRBD1 | NA | TRBJ1-2 | TRBV7-9 | CASRTGTETRGYTF | TGTGCCAGCAGGACCGGGACAGAAACACGGGGCTACACCTTC
NA | NA | TRBJ1-2 | TRBV10-3 | CAISEPTAWWGYGYTF | TGTGCCATCAGTGAACCGACAGCCTGGTGGGGCTATGGCTACACCTTC
TRBD1 | few | TRBJ2-7 | TRBV18 | CASSPARDRKYEQYF | TGTGCCAGCTCACCAGCCCGGGACAGGAAATACGAGCAGTACTTC
NA | NA | TRBJ2-3 | TRBV10-3 | CAISDSGEGTDTQYF | TGTGCCATCAGTGATTCTGGCGAAGGCACAGATACGCAGTATTTT
NA | NA | TRBJ2-7 | TRBV7-6 | CASSLGGASDQYF | TGTGCCAGCAGCTTAGGGGGGGCTTCGGATCAGTACTTC
TRBD1 | NA | TRBJ1-2 | TRBV6-5 | CASSWDSNYGYTF | TGTGCCAGCAGCTGGGACAGCAACTATGGCTACACCTTC
NA | NA | TRBJ2-7 | TRBV7-2 | CASSSAPGGLEQYF | TGTGCCAGCAGCTCGGCCCCGGGTGGTCTAGAGCAGTACTTC
NA | NA | TRBJ2-1 | TRBV7-6 | CASSGSYNEQFF | TGTGCCAGCAGCGGATCCTACAATGAGCAGTTCTTC
TRBD2 | NA | TRBJ2-2 | TRBV11-2 | CASSSTSGGELFF | TGTGCCAGCAGCTCGACTAGCGGCGGGGAGCTGTTTTTT
TRBD1 | NA | TRBJ1-1 | TRBV19 | CASSTRTGNTEAFF | TGTGCCAGTAGTACCAGGACAGGGAACACTGAAGCTTTCTTT
NA | NA | TRBJ2-2 | TRBV4-1 | CASSQGSARGRAGELFF | TGCGCCAGCAGCCAAGGAAGTGCTCGGGGGCGTGCCGGGGAGCTGTTTTTT
NA | NA | TRBJ1-2 | TRBV11-2 | CASSLMPGRSYGYTF | TGTGCCAGCAGCTTAATGCCGGGACGGAGCTATGGCTACACCTTC
TRBD1 | NA | TRBJ2-2 | TRBV6-5 | CASSRDRYTGELFF | TGTGCCAGCAGTAGGGACAGGTACACCGGGGAGCTGTTTTTT
NA | NA | TRBJ1-1 | TRBV4-2 | CASSQWVGRNTEAFF | TGTGCCAGCAGCCAATGGGTCGGGCGCAACACTGAAGCTTTCTTT
NA | NA | TRBJ2-7 | TRBV7-9 | CASSRGNYEQYF | TGTGCCAGCAGCCGCGGGAACTACGAGCAGTACTTC
TRBD1 | NA | TRBJ2-7 | TRBV7-6 | CASSLVRTGSSYEQYF | TGTGCCAGCAGCTTAGTTCGGACAGGGAGCTCCTACGAGCAGTACTTC
TRBD1 | NA | TRBJ1-2 | TRBV30 | CAWSADRGDGYTF | TGTGCCTGGAGTGCGGACAGGGGGGATGGCTACACCTTC
TRBD2 | NA | TRBJ2-5 | TRBV3-1/TRBV3-2 | CASSQSSGGRETQYF | TGTGCCAGCAGCCAAAGTAGCGGGGGGAGGGAGACCCAGTACTTC
TRBD2 | once | TRBJ2-7 | TRBV13 | CASSSLGGGAYEQYF | TGTGCCAGCAGCTCACTTGGGGGGGGAGCCTACGAGCAGTACTTC
TRBD1 | NA | TRBJ2-2 | TRBV19 | CASSAGTGGPANTGELFF | TGTGCCAGTAGTGCCGGGACAGGGGGCCCAGCGAACACCGGGGAGCTGTTTTTT
TRBD1 | NA | TRBJ2-7 | TRBV11-2 | CASSLDSTGVGEQYF | TGTGCCAGCAGCTTAGATTCGACAGGGGTCGGCGAGCAGTACTTC
TRBD1 | NA | TRBJ1-1 | TRBV9 | CASSVQGGTEAFF | TGTGCCAGCAGCGTACAGGGGGGCACTGAAGCTTTCTTT
TRBD2 | NA | TRBJ2-7 | TRBV3-1/TRBV3-2 | CASSHAGGDPGEQYF | TGTGCCAGCAGCCACGCCGGGGGGGACCCTGGAGAGCAGTACTTC
NA | NA | TRBJ2-1 | TRBV20-1 | CSASASGSYNEQFF | TGCAGTGCTAGTGCGAGCGGCTCCTACAATGAGCAGTTCTTC
TRBD1 | NA | TRBJ1-2 | TRBV19 | CASSPEFQGAPYGYTF | TGTGCCAGTAGTCCCGAGTTCCAGGGGGCACCCTATGGCTACACCTTC
NA | NA | TRBJ1-6 | TRBV6-5 | CASRSVSNSPLHF | TGTGCCAGCAGGAGCGTCTCTAATTCACCCCTCCACTTT
NA | once | TRBJ2-2 | TRBV29-1 | CSVGRAADTGELFF | TGCAGCGTTGGGAGAGCGGCGGACACCGGGGAGCTGTTTTTT
NA | NA | TRBJ2-2 | TRBV30 | CAWWGFGELFF | TGTGCCTGGTGGGGGTTCGGGGAGCTGTTTTTT
NA | NA | TRBJ2-7 | TRBV15 | CATSRLQGYEQYF | TGTGCCACCAGCAGGCTACAGGGTTACGAGCAGTACTTC
TRBD1 | once | TRBJ1-2 | TRBV18 | CASSLSGGADYGYTF | TGTGCCAGCTCACTTTCAGGGGGCGCTGACTATGGCTACACCTTC
NA | NA | TRBJ1-2 | TRBV20-1 | CSAMTGGPYTF | TGCAGTGCAATGACCGGGGGCCCGTACACCTTC
NA | NA | TRBJ2-3 | TRBV5-1 | CASSLIPAQDTQYF | TGCGCCAGCAGCTTGATCCCAGCCCAGGATACGCAGTATTTT
NA | NA | TRBJ1-1 | TRBV29-1 | CSVEEVLGGAFF | TGCAGCGTTGAAGAAGTCCTCGGGGGAGCTTTCTTT
NA | NA | TRBJ2-3 | TRBV12-3/TRBV12-4 | CASSPFQLDTQYF | TGTGCCAGCAGTCCCTTCCAGCTGGATACGCAGTATTTT
NA | NA | TRBJ1-1 | TRBV7-9 | CASSLVPEAFF | TGTGCCAGCAGCTTAGTCCCCGAAGCTTTCTTT
NA | NA | TRBJ2-1 | TRBV13 | CASSLGNDGYNEQFF | TGTGCCAGCAGCTTAGGGAATGACGGATACAATGAGCAGTTCTTC
NA | NA | TRBJ2-6 | TRBV19 | CASRSISGANVLTF | TGTGCCAGTAGATCAATCTCTGGGGCCAACGTCCTGACTTTC
NA | NA | TRBJ2-5 | TRBV6-5 | CASSSVGAGLETQYF | TGTGCCAGCAGCAGTGTTGGGGCAGGGTTAGAGACCCAGTACTTC